This TCR beta chain was obtained from a study of blood T cell repertoires in COVID-19. Across the whole study: There were acute and convalescent COVID-19 samples, and they came from the United States, Italy and Spain.

As processed by the authors: Quantification of nucleated cells was approximated via reference gene primer amplification. Generated by immunoSEQ multiplex PCR, the TCRdb table keeps only in-frame clones and is missing some. That table is the source of V, J and clone size, and D and trimming were worked out from the DNA. The sample contains tens of thousands of clones, roughly 78% of which appear only once. The CDR3 is 15 amino acids. V gave up 4 bases and J gave up 5 bases; unmatched junction bases: 9. Germline values: CDR1 LGHNA, CDR2 YSLEER. The sequenced material came from peripheral blood. The sequence was collected from a human donor in a cohort sampled during active COVID-19. This chain links TRBV4-3 with TRBJ2-7; 9 nucleotides match TRBD1. DNA of the CDR3: TGCGCCAGCAGCCGACGGACAGGGGCGATCGACGAGCAGTACTTC. It translates to CASSRRTGAIDEQYF.